A single sample gave rise to the 18 T cell receptor beta chains below, sequenced in a study of T cell changes during pregnancy in multiple sclerosis. Clones were read by immunoSEQ multiplex PCR, and TCRdb kept only the in-frame ones, dropping some. The sample has roughly 30,000 clones; around 90% are singletons. The material was CD4+ T cells from peripheral blood mononuclear cells, obtained in the first trimester of pregnancy. These receptors all stem from a female donor in good health, enrolled as a control in a pregnancy study.

This rearrangement joins TRBV7-3 to TRBJ2-1, with TRBD2 identical over 11 bases. V dropped 2 bases and J dropped 15; count of bases not matched to a gene: 6. CDR1 and CDR2 (germline): SGHTA, FQGTGA. This CDR3 region has 13 residues. CDR3 in amino acids: CASSLVLAGEVFF. In DNA, the CDR3 is TGTGCCAGCAGCTTAGTACTAGCGGGGGAGGTGTTCTTC. Variable domain in full (rest from reference TRBV7-3 and TRBJ2-1): GAGVSQTPSNKVTEKGKYVELRCDPISGHTALYWYRQSLGQGPEFLIYFQGTGAADDSGLPNDRFFAVRPEGSVSTLKIQRTERGDSAVYLCASSLVLAGEVFFGPGTRLTVL.

V usage is TRBV28 and J usage is TRBJ1-1; tentative D call: TRBD1 (5 bases). From germline, CDR1 is MDHEN and CDR2 SYDVKM. CDR3 length equals 13 residues. V was cut by 6 bases and J by 11 bases, with 19 bases left in between. The CDR3 coding sequence is TGTGCCAGCAGCCCCGTGGGGGGTTCTCTGGCTTTCTTT. This encodes CASSPVGGSLAFF.

The V call is TRBV9, the J call TRBJ2-3; 10 positions agree with TRBD2. The CDR3 runs to 18 residues. The trim removed 1 base at V and 0 bases at J, leaving 8 bases unmatched. Germline V gene lookup returns CDR1 SGDLS and CDR2 YYNGEE. DNA for the CDR3: TGTGCCAGCAGCGTAAGTACTAGCGGGGCTTCTAGCACAGATACGCAGTATTTT. It codes for CASSVSTSGASSTDTQYF.

In this sample, this clone turned up once. The chain carries TRBV29-1 and TRBJ1-1; 9 positions agree with TRBD1. V lost 6 bases, J lost 5 bases, and 4 bases stayed unmatched. CDR3 length: 12 amino acids. The germline CDR1 and CDR2 sequences are SQVTM and ANQGSEA. The CDR3 coding sequence is TGCAGCGTGATGACAGGGGGGACTGAAGCTTTCTTT. Protein sequence: CSVMTGGTEAFF.

In the case of this clone: One end of the junction fails to match germline, which may point to a read error. This rearrangement joins TRBV29-1 to TRBJ1-5; no clear D gene. CDR3 length: 14 amino acids. Germline assignment: CDR1 SQVTM and CDR2 ANQGSEA. Here the CDR3 reads CSVVEGSDNQPQHF. The CDR3, as DNA: TGCAGCGTTGTTGAGGGTTCCGATAATCAACCCCAGCATTTT.

The chain joins TRBV6-6 to TRBJ2-7; TRBD2 matches 12 bases. Looked up from germline, CDR1 is MNHNY and CDR2 is SVGAGI (reference sequence). This CDR3 comprises 13 residues. After removal of 7 bases from V and 3 bases from J, the junction contained 1 base not matched to a gene. The CDR3 DNA follows: TGTGCCAGCACGACTAGCGGGAGCTACGAGCAGTACTTC. Protein: CASTTSGSYEQYF.

V and J are TRBV9 and TRBJ2-7; weak D call: TRBD2 (6 bases). With 0 bases removed from V and 5 bases from J, the gap between germline ends came to 18 bases. From germline, CDR1 is SGDLS and CDR2 YYNGEE. This CDR3 is built from 16 residues. The CDR3 nucleotides are TGTGCCAGCAGCGTAGCGGGCGGTGGCAGGGAGGACGAGCAGTACTTC. This gives the protein CASSVAGGGREDEQYF.

This clone was detected once. The chain links TRBV5-1 to TRBJ2-1, with 7 nucleotides matching TRBD1. The CDR3 is 19 residues long. Germline V gene data show CDR1 as SGHRS and CDR2 as YFSETQ. Trimming cost V 0 bases and J 5 bases; bases outside gene matches: 17. CDR3 DNA: TGCGCCAGCAGCTTGGCGCCGTTTGCGAGGGGGCGGAATGACAATGAGCAGTTCTTC. Amino acids: CASSLAPFARGRNDNEQFF.

V and J are TRBV6-4 and TRBJ1-1; no reliable D call. Per the germline V gene, CDR1 is MRHNA and CDR2 is SNTAGT. V lost 9 bases to trimming and J lost 0 bases, with 17 bases between them. The CDR3 length is 15 residues. The CDR3 bases are TGTGCCAGACCCCTCGTTGAGTCAATGAACACTGAAGCTTTCTTT. Translation gives CARPLVESMNTEAFF.

The count of this clone is one. This sequence joins TRBV29-1 and TRBJ1-1; 8 bases are shared with TRBD1. The CDR3 is made up of 13 amino acids. CDR1 is SQVTM and CDR2 is ANQGSEA in the germline V gene. Trimming at V came to 4 bases and at J to 1 base, leaving 2 bases not matched to a gene. This chain's CDR3 is CSVAQGANTEAFF. DNA for the CDR3: TGCAGCGTTGCGCAGGGGGCGAACACTGAAGCTTTCTTT.

The genes are TRBV10-3 and TRBJ2-1, with D possibly matching TRBD2 (5 bases). The CDR3 spans 16 residues. Germline V gene data show CDR1 as ENHRY and CDR2 as SYGVKD. The V and J ends lost 3 bases and 4 bases respectively, with 16 bases between them. CDR3 nucleotide sequence: TGTGCCATCAGTGACACCCTGGCGGGCGCTTACAATGAGCAGTTCTTC. As protein: CAISDTLAGAYNEQFF.

This chain connects TRBV11-2 to TRBJ1-3, with no clear D. Germline V CDR1 and CDR2: SGHAT, FQNNGV. This CDR3 is built from 14 residues. The V and J ends lost 5 bases and 2 bases respectively, with 10 bases between them. The CDR3 DNA follows: TGTGCCAGCAGCCCGGGGAGTACTGGAAACACCATATATTTT. Translated, it gives CASSPGSTGNTIYF.

The gene calls are TRBV20-1 and TRBJ2-1, with D uncertain. Between the trimmed V and J ends, which lost 6 bases and 6 bases, there was a span of 9 bases. The CDR3 loop spans 11 amino acids. The germline V gene encodes CDR1 DFQATT and CDR2 SNEGSKA (reference sequence). CDR3 coding DNA: TGCAGTGCACTCCATGTCAATGAGCAGTTCTTC. Encoded protein: CSALHVNEQFF.

The chain joins TRBV7-2 to TRBJ1-1; no reliable D call. V was pared by 5 bases and J by 5 bases, with 12 bases between. The CDR3 length is 13 residues. The germline CDR1 and CDR2 sequences are SGHTA and FQGNSA. The DNA of the CDR3 is TGTGCCAGCAGCGGAGCCTCTACGACTGAAGCTTTCTTT. Protein sequence: CASSGASTTEAFF.

The chain employs TRBV6-1 and TRBJ2-1; D possibly corresponds to TRBD1 (6 bases). The V gene's germline CDR1 is MNHNS and CDR2 SASEGT. V lost 4 bases and J 9 bases, leaving 13 bases between the germline ends. This CDR3 contains 13 residues. The CDR3 is CASSGTQGSEQFF. The CDR3 bases are TGTGCCAGCAGTGGGACCCAGGGGTCTGAGCAGTTCTTC.

The chain recombines TRBV25-1 with TRBJ2-7, with D uncertain. CDR1 is MGHDK and CDR2 is SYGVNS in the germline V gene. The CDR3 has 11 residues. Trimming took off 3 bases at V and 3 bases at J, with 3 bases between the two ends. CDR3 nucleotide sequence: TGTGCCAGCAGTGACGGCTACGAGCAGTACTTC. Translated, it gives CASSDGYEQYF.

The rearrangement joins TRBV18 to TRBJ1-4, with D perhaps matching TRBD1 (5 bases). CDR3 size: 19 residues. CDR1 and CDR2 (germline): KGHSH, LQKENI. With 2 bases removed from V and 0 bases from J, the gap between germline ends came to 19 bases. As DNA, the CDR3 is TGTGCCAGCTCACCATCGGCAGGGTACCATACGACAACTAATGAAAAACTGTTTTTT. Translating it yields CASSPSAGYHTTTNEKLFF.

This clone was found a few times. The V gene is TRBV19, the J gene TRBJ1-2, with D tentatively TRBD1 (5 bases). The V gene lost 7 bases and the J gene lost 6 bases, with 18 bases spanning the gap. In germline, CDR1 is LNHDA, CDR2 SQIVND (reference sequence). The CDR3 is 14 residues long. CDR3 coding DNA: TGTGCCAGTAACCCGCCAGGGCTGCTCCATGGCTACACCTTC. Translating it yields CASNPPGLLHGYTF.